Below are 9 T cell receptor beta chains sequenced from a single sample in a study of T-cell reconstitution after alpha-beta-depleted transplantation in children. For TCRbeta, the library was prepared with unique molecular identifiers. TCRdb re-called the PCR reads with MiXCR, one entry per CDR3 protein. The sample yields approximately 400,000 distinct CDR3 sequences, 11% seen once. The specimen comprised PBMCs from the stem cell graft donor, sampled from the stem cell graft. The receptors here all came from a human donor who donated a stem cell graft to a child with acute myeloid leukemia.

This clonotype has a handful of counts. CDR3 sequence: CSAMQGNEQYV. In DNA form, the CDR3 reads TGCAGTGCTATGCAGGGGAACGAGCAGTACGTC. The chain is built from TRBV20-1 and TRBJ2-7; D is possibly TRBD1 (6 bases). The CDR3 length is 11 residues. Per the germline V gene, CDR1 is DFQATT and CDR2 is SNEGSKA (reference sequence). V was pared by 4 bases and J by 5 bases, with 9 bases between.

In the case of this clonotype: One end of the junction is discordant with germline, which a read error may explain. The gene calls are TRBV19 and TRBJ2-1; no definite D call. The CDR3 is made up of 14 amino acids. The germline V gene encodes CDR1 LNHDA and CDR2 SQIVND (reference sequence). The CDR3 sequence: CASSIGGRYNEQFF. CDR3 DNA: TGTGCCAGTAGTATAGGGGGAAGATACAATGAACAGTTCTTC.

In this sample, this clonotype turned up a few times. V usage is TRBV29-1 and J usage is TRBJ1-2, with D possibly being TRBD1 (6 bases). The CDR3 totals 13 residues. Germline CDR1 SQVTM, CDR2 ANQGSEA. Deletions cut 4 bases from V and 7 bases from J, with 16 bases between. In nucleotides, the CDR3 is TGCAGCGTTGTTCAAGGGGGGCCTAGTGGCTACACCTTC. It yields the protein CSVVQGGPSGYTF.

The rearrangement uses TRBV12-3 or TRBV12-4 and TRBJ2-7; D is unresolved. The CDR3 is made up of 13 amino acids. V lost 3 bases to trimming and J lost 2 bases, with 8 bases between them. The CDR3 region is CASSLTGTYEQYV. In DNA form, the CDR3 reads TGTGCCAGCAGTTTGACTGGAACCTACGAGCAGTACGTC.

The sample holds a few counts of this clonotype. The chain uses TRBV20-1 and TRBJ1-2; D is ambiguous. This CDR3 contains 12 residues. Germline assignment: CDR1 DFQATT and CDR2 SNEGSKA (reference sequence). Deletions cut 4 bases from V and 3 bases from J, with 9 bases between. CDR3 amino acids: CSAILSDYGYTF. For the CDR3, the DNA is TGCAGTGCTATTCTGTCGGACTATGGCTACACCTTC.

This clonotype qualifies as medium-sized. The gene calls are TRBV2 and TRBJ2-7; D could derive from TRBD1 or TRBD2 (6 bases each). The CDR3 is 14 amino acids. V lost 3 bases and J 4 bases, leaving 13 bases between the germline ends. Germline CDR1 and CDR2: SNHLY and FYNNEI. CDR3 residues: CASSDGGAVYEQYF. The CDR3 DNA sequence: TGTGCCAGCAGTGACGGGGGCGCGGTTTACGAGCAGTACTTC.

This clonotype was observed many times. The V call is TRBV6-2 or TRBV6-3, the J call TRBJ2-7, with 7 bases lining up with TRBD2. This CDR3 is built from 16 residues. Germline CDR1 reads MNHEY; CDR2 reads SVGEGT. Germline trimming cut 2 bases from V and 3 bases from J; bases unmatched to any gene: 10. The CDR3 nucleotides are TGTGCCAGCAGTTACGTCGGGCTAGCGGAGGTCTACGAGCAGTACTTC. It encodes CASSYVGLAEVYEQYF.

This clonotype was found many times. V usage is TRBV12-3 or TRBV12-4 and J usage is TRBJ2-5; TRBD1 or TRBD2 may be the D gene (5 bases each). V shed 10 bases and J shed 3 bases, with 12 bases lying between them. CDR3 length: 12 amino acids. CDR3 DNA: TGTGCCATTACTCGAGGGGAAGAGACCCAGTACTTC. The encoded protein is CAITRGEETQYF.

V is TRBV5-1 and J is TRBJ2-1; 10 bases map to TRBD2. The CDR3 spans 15 residues. With 7 bases clipped from V and 7 bases from J, the junction kept 11 bases outside the gene matches. CDR1 and CDR2 (germline): SGHRS, YFSETQ. CDR3: CASRTPGLATNEQFF. CDR3 in DNA: TGCGCCAGCCGAACACCGGGACTAGCGACTAATGAGCAGTTCTTC.